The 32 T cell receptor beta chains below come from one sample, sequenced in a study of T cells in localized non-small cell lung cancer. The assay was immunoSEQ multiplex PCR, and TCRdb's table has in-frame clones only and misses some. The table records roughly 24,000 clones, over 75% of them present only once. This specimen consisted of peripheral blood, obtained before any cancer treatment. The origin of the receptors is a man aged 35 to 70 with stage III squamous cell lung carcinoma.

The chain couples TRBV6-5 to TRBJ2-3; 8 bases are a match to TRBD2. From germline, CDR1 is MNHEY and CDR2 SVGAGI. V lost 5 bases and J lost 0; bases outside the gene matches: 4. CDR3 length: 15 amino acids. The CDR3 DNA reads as TGTGCCAGCAGTCTTAGCGGGGCTAGCACAGATACGCAGTATTTT. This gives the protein CASSLSGASTDTQYF.

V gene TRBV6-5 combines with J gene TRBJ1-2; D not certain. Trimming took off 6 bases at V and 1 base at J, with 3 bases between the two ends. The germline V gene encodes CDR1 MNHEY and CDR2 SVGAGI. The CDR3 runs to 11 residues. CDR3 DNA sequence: TGTGCCAGCAGGGATAACTATGGCTACACCTTC. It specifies CASRDNYGYTF.

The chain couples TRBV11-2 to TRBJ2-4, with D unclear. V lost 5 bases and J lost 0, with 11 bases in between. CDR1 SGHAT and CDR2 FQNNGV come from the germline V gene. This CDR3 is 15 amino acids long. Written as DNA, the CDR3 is TGTGCCAGCAGCGGGATCCAGTTAGCCAAAAACATTCAGTACTTC. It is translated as CASSGIQLAKNIQYF.

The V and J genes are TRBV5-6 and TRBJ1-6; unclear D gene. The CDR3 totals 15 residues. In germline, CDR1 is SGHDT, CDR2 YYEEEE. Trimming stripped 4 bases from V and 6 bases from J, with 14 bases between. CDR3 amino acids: CASSLITGPNSPLHF. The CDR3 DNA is TGTGCCAGCAGCCTTATCACGGGCCCTAATTCACCCCTCCACTTT.

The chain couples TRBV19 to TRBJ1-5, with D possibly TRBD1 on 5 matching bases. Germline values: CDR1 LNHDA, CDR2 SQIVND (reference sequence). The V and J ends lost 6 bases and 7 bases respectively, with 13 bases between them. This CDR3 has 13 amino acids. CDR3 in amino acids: CASRRGDWQPQHF. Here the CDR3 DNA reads TGTGCCAGTAGGAGGGGTGATTGGCAGCCCCAGCATTTT.

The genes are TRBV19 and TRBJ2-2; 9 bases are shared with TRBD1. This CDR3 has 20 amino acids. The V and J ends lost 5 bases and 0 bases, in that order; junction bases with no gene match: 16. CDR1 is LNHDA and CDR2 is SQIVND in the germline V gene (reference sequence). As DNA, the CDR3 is TGTGCCAGTAGTTCCGCACCGGGACAGGGTTCGTGGACGAACACCGGGGAGCTGTTTTTT. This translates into CASSSAPGQGSWTNTGELFF.

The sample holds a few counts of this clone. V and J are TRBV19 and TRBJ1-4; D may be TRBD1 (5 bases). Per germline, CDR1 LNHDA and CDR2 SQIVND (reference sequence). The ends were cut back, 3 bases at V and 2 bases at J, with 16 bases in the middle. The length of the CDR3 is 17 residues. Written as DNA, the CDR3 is TGTGCCAGTAGTATTGGCCGGGGGGTCGGGACTAATGAAAAACTGTTTTTT. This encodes CASSIGRGVGTNEKLFF.

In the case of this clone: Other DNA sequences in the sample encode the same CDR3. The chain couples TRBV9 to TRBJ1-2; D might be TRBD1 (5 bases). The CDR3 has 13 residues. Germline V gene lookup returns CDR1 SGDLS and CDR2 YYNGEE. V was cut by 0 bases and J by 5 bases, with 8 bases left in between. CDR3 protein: CASSVGGDYGYTF. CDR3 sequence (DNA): TGTGCCAGCAGCGTAGGGGGGGATTATGGCTACACCTTC.

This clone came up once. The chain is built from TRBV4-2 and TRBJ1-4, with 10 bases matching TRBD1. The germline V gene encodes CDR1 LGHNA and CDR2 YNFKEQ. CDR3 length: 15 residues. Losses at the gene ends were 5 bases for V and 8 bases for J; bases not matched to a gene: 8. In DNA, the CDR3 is TGTGCCAGCAGCTCTTTCGGGACAGGGGTCGAAAAACTGTTTTTT. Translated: CASSSFGTGVEKLFF.

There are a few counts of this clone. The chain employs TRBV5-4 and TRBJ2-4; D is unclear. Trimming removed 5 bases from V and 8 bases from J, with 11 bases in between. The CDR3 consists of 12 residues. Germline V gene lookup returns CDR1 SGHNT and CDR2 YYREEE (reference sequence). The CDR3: CASSTSFDIQYF. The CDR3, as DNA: TGTGCCAGCAGTACAAGTTTTGACATTCAGTACTTC.

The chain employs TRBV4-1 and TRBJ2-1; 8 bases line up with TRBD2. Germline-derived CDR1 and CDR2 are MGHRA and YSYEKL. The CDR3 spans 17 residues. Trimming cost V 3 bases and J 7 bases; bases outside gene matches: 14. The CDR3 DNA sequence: TGCGCCAGCAGCCAGGAAGTACCGGGGGGGCCTCGGAATGAGCAGTTCTTC. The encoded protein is CASSQEVPGGPRNEQFF.

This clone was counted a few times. CDR3: CASSRLRDREGRTF. CDR3 coding DNA: TGTGCCAGCAGTAGACTCCGGGACAGGGAAGGTAGAACCTTC. V gene TRBV6-5 combines with J gene TRBJ1-2; the match to TRBD1 covers 9 bases. CDR3 length equals 14 residues. The junction had 15 bases not matched to a gene; V was cut back by 5 bases and J by 14 bases. The germline V gene encodes CDR1 MNHEY and CDR2 SVGAGI.

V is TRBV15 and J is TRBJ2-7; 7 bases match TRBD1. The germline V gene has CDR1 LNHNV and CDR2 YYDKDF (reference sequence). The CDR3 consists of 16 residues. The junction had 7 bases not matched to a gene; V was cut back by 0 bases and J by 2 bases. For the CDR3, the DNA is TGTGCCACCAGCAGAGATAAAACAGGGGAGACCTACGAGCAGTACGTC. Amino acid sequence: CATSRDKTGETYEQYV.

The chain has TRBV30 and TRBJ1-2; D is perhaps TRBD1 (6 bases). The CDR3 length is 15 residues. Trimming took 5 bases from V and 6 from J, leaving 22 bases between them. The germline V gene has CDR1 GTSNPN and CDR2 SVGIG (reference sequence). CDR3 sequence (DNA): TGTGCCTGGGCTGGGGACAAGGATACCCTTAATGGCTACACCTTC. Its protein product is CAWAGDKDTLNGYTF.

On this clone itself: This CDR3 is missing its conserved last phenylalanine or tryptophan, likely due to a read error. This CDR3 reads CASNQRGGFTEAFL. In nucleotides, the CDR3 is TGTGCCAGCAACCAAAGGGGAGGATTCACTGAAGCTTTCCTT. The rearrangement links TRBV28 to TRBJ1-1, with D possibly TRBD1 on 5 matching bases. The germline V gene has CDR1 MDHEN and CDR2 SYDVKM. The germline V and J ends were trimmed by 7 bases and 4 bases, with 16 bases remaining between them. This CDR3 is 14 amino acids long.

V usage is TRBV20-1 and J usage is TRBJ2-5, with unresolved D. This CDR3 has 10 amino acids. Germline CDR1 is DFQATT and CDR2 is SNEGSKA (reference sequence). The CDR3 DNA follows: TGCACCTTACGGGCGGATCGGCCTTACTTC. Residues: CTLRADRPYF.

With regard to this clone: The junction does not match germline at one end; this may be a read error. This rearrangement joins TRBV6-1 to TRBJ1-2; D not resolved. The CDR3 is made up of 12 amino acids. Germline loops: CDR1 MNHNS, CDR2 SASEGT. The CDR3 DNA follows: TGTGCCAGCAGAGAAGGTATATATGGCTACACCTTC. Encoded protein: CASREGIYGYTF.

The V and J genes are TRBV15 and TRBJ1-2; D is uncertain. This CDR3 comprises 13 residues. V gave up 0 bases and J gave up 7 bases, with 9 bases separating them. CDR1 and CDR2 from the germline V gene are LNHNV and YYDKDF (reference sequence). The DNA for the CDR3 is TGTGCCACCAGCAGAGAGGCCGCCCTTGGCTACACCTTC. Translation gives CATSREAALGYTF.

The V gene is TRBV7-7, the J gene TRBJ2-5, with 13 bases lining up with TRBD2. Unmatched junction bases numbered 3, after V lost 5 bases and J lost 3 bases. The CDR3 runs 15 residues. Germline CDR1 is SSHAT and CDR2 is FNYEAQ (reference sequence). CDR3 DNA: TGTGCCAGCAGCATTGGACTAGCGGGGGAAGAGACCCAGTACTTC. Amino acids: CASSIGLAGEETQYF.

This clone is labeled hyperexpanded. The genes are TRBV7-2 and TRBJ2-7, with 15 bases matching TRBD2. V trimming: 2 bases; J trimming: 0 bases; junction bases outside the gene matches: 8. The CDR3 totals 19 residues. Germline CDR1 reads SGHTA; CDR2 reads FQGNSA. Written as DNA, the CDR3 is TGTGCCAGCAGCTTAATCTATGGGGGACTAGCGGGAGGCTCCTACGAGCAGTACTTC. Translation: CASSLIYGGLAGGSYEQYF.

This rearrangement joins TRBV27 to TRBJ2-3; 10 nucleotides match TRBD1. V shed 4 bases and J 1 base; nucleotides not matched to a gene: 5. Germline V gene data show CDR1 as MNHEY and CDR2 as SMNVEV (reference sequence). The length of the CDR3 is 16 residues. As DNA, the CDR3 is TGTGCCAGCAGTTCCCTCGGGACAGGGGGCACAGATACGCAGTATTTT. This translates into CASSSLGTGGTDTQYF.

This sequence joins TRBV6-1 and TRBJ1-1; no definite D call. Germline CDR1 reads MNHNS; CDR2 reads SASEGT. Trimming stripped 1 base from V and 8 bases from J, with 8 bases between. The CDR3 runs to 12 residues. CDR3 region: CASSEVGREAFF. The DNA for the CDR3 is TGTGCCAGCAGTGAAGTCGGACGCGAAGCTTTCTTT.

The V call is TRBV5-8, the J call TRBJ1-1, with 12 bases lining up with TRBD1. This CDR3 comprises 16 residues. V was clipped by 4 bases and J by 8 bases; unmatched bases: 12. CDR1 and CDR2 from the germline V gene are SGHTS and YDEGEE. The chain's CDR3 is CASSQAGTGGEVEAFF. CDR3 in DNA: TGTGCCAGCAGCCAAGCTGGGACAGGGGGCGAGGTAGAAGCTTTCTTT. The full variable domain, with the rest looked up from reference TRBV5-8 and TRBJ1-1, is EAGVTQSPTHLIKTRGQQATLRCSPISGHTSVYWYQQALGLGLQFLLWYDEGEERNRGNFPPRFSGRQFPNYSSELNVNALELEDSALYLCASSQAGTGGEVEAFFGQGTRLTVV.

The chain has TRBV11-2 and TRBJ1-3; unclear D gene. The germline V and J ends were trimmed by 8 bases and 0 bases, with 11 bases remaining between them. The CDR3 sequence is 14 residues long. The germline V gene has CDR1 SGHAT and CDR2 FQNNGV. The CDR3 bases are TGTGCCAGCGGACCCCGTTACTCTGGAAACACCATATATTTT. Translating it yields CASGPRYSGNTIYF.

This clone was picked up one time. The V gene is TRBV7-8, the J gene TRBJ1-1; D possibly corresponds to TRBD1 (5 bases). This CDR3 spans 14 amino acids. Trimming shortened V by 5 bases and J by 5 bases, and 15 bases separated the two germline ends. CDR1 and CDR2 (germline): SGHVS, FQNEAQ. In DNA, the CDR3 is TGTGCCAGCAGCGCCGGCGGGGGGAGGACTGAAGCTTTCTTT. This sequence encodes CASSAGGGRTEAFF.

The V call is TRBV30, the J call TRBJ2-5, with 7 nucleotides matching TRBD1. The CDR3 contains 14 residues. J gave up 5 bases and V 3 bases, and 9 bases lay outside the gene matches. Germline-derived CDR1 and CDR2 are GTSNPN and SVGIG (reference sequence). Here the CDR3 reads CAWSYRGSHETQYF. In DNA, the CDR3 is TGTGCCTGGAGCTACAGGGGTTCGCACGAGACCCAGTACTTC.

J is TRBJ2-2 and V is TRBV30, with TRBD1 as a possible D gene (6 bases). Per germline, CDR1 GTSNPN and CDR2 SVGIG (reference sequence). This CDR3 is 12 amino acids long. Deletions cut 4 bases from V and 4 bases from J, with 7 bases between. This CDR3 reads CAWTRGTGELFF. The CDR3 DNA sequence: TGTGCCTGGACCAGGGGCACCGGGGAGCTGTTTTTT.

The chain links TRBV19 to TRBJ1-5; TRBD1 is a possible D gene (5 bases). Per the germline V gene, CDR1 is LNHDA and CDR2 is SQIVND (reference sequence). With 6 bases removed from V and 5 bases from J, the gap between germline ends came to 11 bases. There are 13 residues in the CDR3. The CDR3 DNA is TGTGCCAGTAGCCAGCAGGGTCATCAGCCCCAGCATTTT. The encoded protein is CASSQQGHQPQHF.

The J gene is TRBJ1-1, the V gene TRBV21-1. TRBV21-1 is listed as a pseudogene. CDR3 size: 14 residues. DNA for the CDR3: TGTGCCAGCAGCAATAACCGGGGGAACACTGAAGCTTTCTTT. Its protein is CASSNNRGNTEAFF.

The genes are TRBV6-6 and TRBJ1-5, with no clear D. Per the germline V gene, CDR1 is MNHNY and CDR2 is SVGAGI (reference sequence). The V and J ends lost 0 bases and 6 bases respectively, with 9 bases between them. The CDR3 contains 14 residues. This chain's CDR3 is CASSYSGRIQPQHF. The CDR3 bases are TGTGCCAGCAGTTACTCAGGACGAATTCAGCCCCAGCATTTT.

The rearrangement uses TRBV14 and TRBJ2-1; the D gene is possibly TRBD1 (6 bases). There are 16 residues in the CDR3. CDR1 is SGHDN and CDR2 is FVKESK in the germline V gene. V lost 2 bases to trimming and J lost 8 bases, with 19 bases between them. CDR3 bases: TGTGCCAGCAGCCAACAGGGGCCGGATGGAGTTTATGAGCAGTTCTTC. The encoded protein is CASSQQGPDGVYEQFF.

For the CDR3, the DNA is TGTGCCAGCAGCCCCCGGGACCCAACCTACGAGCAGTACTTC. Translation: CASSPRDPTYEQYF. The chain carries TRBV7-2 and TRBJ2-7, with D possibly called TRBD1 or TRBD2 (5 bases each). There are 14 residues in the CDR3. The ends were cut back, 5 bases at V and 2 bases at J, with 13 bases in the middle. CDR1 and CDR2 from the germline V gene are SGHTA and FQGNSA.